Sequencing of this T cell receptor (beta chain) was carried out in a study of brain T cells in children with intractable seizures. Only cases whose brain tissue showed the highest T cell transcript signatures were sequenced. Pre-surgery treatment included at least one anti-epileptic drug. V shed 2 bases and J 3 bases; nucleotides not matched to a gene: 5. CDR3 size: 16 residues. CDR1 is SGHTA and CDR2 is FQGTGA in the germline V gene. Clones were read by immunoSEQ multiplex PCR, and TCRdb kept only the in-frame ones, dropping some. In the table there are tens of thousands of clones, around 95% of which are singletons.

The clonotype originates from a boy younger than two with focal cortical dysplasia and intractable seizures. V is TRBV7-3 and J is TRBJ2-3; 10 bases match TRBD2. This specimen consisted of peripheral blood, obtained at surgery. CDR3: CASSLPSGGGTDTQYF. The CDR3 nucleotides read TGTGCCAGCAGCTTACCCAGCGGGGGGGGAACAGATACGCAGTATTTT. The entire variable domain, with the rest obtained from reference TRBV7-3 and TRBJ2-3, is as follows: GAGVSQTPSNKVTEKGKYVELRCDPISGHTALYWYRQSLGQGPEFLIYFQGTGAADDSGLPNDRFFAVRPEGSVSTLKIQRTERGDSAVYLCASSLPSGGGTDTQYFGPGTRLTVL.